This TCR beta chain was recorded in a study of blood T cell repertoires in COVID-19. About the study: The United States, Italy and Spain were the sources of the acute and convalescent COVID-19 samples.

Here immunoSEQ multiplex PCR was the method, and the copy in TCRdb shows in-frame clones only, minus some. The table lists about 430,000 clones, around nine tenths of them singletons. The specimen sequenced was PBMCs or T cells enriched from blood (not recorded which). This TCR derives from a woman younger than 30 who had been exposed to COVID-19.

In DNA form, the CDR3 reads TGTGCCAGCAGCTTAGCAGGTGGCAGGGACAGTGGCTACACCTTC. The encoded protein is CASSLAGGRDSGYTF. The chain uses TRBV7-8 and TRBJ1-2, with 7 bases fitting TRBD1. CDR1 is SGHVS, CDR2 FQNEAQ, per germline. Germline trimming cut 0 bases from V and 7 bases from J; bases unmatched to any gene: 8. This CDR3 is built from 15 residues.